Below are 6 T cell receptor beta chains sequenced from a single sample in a study of cytomegalovirus exposure and HLA in healthy donors. PCR was performed using 60 Vbeta and 13 Jbeta primers. Produced via immunoSEQ multiplex PCR; TCRdb's table is partial and in-frame only. The sample comprises around 180,000 clones, 80% to 85% of which are singletons, and 0.2% to 0.3% rests with the top ten. Sequencing was performed on PBMCs. These receptors were collected from a boy between 10 and 17 years old in good health and CMV-seronegative.

The chain links TRBV28 to TRBJ2-1; 12 bases line up with TRBD2. CDR3 length: 16 amino acids. The germline V gene encodes CDR1 MDHEN and CDR2 SYDVKM. With 1 base clipped from V and 6 bases from J, the junction kept 4 bases outside the gene matches. CDR3 sequence (DNA): TGTGCCAGCAGTTTATCCCTAGCGGGAGGGCTCAATGAGCAGTTCTTC. Translated, it gives CASSLSLAGGLNEQFF.

V is TRBV7-3 and J is TRBJ2-3; 8 bases match TRBD2. Unmatched junction bases numbered 10, after V lost 5 bases and J lost 6 bases. The germline gives CDR1 SGHTA, CDR2 FQGTGA. The CDR3 runs to 15 residues. In DNA form, the CDR3 reads TGTGCCAGCAGCCCCCAGCGGGGGCGCTACGATACGCAGTATTTT. This encodes CASSPQRGRYDTQYF. Full variable domain (missing parts from reference TRBV7-3 and TRBJ2-3): GAGVSQTPSNKVTEKGKYVELRCDPISGHTALYWYRQSLGQGPEFLIYFQGTGAADDSGLPNDRFFAVRPEGSVSTLKIQRTERGDSAVYLCASSPQRGRYDTQYFGPGTRLTVL.

V and J are TRBV27 and TRBJ2-7, with 11 bases aligning to TRBD2. Germline V CDR1 and CDR2: MNHEY, SMNVEV (reference sequence). The CDR3 spans 15 residues. With V trimmed by 5 bases and J by 3 bases, 6 bases remained unmatched. The CDR3 coding sequence is TGTGCCAGCAGTGCAGGACTAGCGGGCCACTACGAGCAGTACTTC. It encodes CASSAGLAGHYEQYF.

V and J are TRBV19 and TRBJ1-1; 9 positions agree with TRBD1. The V gene end was trimmed by 6 bases and the J gene end by 0 bases; junction bases not matched to a gene: 11. Germline CDR1 is LNHDA and CDR2 is SQIVND (reference sequence). CDR3 length: 17 residues. CDR3 region: CASSPTRDRAMNTEAFF. For the CDR3, the DNA is TGTGCCAGTAGCCCTACCCGGGACAGGGCGATGAACACTGAAGCTTTCTTT.

The chain combines TRBV5-4 with TRBJ1-2; D is uncertain. CDR3 length equals 17 residues. V dropped 4 bases and J dropped 4 bases, with 23 bases sitting between them. Germline CDR1 reads SGHNT; CDR2 reads YYREEE (reference sequence). CDR3 protein: CASSHLESWQQSYGYTF. CDR3 coding DNA: TGTGCCAGCAGCCACCTGGAGTCTTGGCAGCAAAGCTATGGCTACACCTTC. The full variable domain, in which reference TRBV5-4 and TRBJ1-2 provide the parts outside the CDR3, is ETGVTQSPTHLIKTRGQQVTLRCSSQSGHNTVSWYQQALGQGPQFIFQYYREEENGRGNFPPRFSGLQFPNYSSELNVNALELDDSALYLCASSHLESWQQSYGYTFGSGTRLTVV.

This clone was recorded only once. The junction departs from the called germline gene at one end, perhaps through a read error. The chain employs TRBV7-9 and TRBJ2-7; maybe TRBD1 (5 bases). Germline V gene sequence: CDR1 SEHNR, CDR2 FQNEAQ (reference sequence). This CDR3 spans 15 amino acids. The CDR3, as DNA: TGTGCCAACAGCTTTATGACAGCGAGCTCCTACGAGCAGTACTTC. Its protein is CANSFMTASSYEQYF.